The 22 T cell receptor beta chains in this list originate from one sample, sequenced in a study of blood T cell repertoires in COVID-19. Generated by immunoSEQ multiplex PCR, the TCRdb table keeps only in-frame clones and is missing some. The sample holds 300,000 or so clones, over 80% seen once. The sequencing input was peripheral blood. All receptors come from a woman between 45 and 65 years old with active or convalescent COVID-19.

Here the CDR3 reads CASSLGQLQDYGYTF. The CDR3 region has the DNA TGTGCCAGCAGTTTAGGGCAGCTTCAGGACTATGGCTACACCTTC. The gene calls are TRBV28 and TRBJ1-2, with D unclear. This CDR3 has 15 residues. Germline lookup yields CDR1 MDHEN and CDR2 SYDVKM. V dropped 2 bases and J dropped 3 bases, with 13 bases sitting between them.

The CDR3 DNA sequence: TGTGCCAGCAGCTATTGGGGGACAGGGGTAGACGAGCAGTACTTC. Its protein product is CASSYWGTGVDEQYF. This chain uses TRBV5-5 with TRBJ2-7, with TRBD1 matching 10 bases. CDR3 length equals 15 residues. V shed 3 bases and J 5 bases; nucleotides not matched to a gene: 8. Germline values: CDR1 SGHKS, CDR2 YYEKEE (reference sequence).

This rearrangement joins TRBV7-8 to TRBJ1-2, with D perhaps TRBD1 (5 bases). The CDR3 consists of 16 residues. Trimming took off 1 base at V and 4 bases at J, with 16 bases between the two ends. CDR1 is SGHVS, CDR2 FQNEAQ, per germline. The chain's CDR3 is CASSLVSGRDAYGYTF. In DNA form, the CDR3 reads TGTGCCAGCAGCTTAGTTAGCGGCAGGGACGCCTATGGCTACACCTTC.

The rearrangement links TRBV12-3 or TRBV12-4 to TRBJ1-4; D unresolved. V lost 0 bases, J lost 8 bases, and 4 bases lay in between. The CDR3 has 12 amino acids. CDR3 in amino acids: CASSLAREKLFF. The CDR3 DNA reads TGTGCCAGCAGTTTAGCGCGAGAAAAACTGTTTTTT.

The chain joins TRBV4-1 to TRBJ2-1, with TRBD2 matching over 13 bases. V shed 2 bases, J shed 9 bases, and the junction held 7 bases outside the gene matches. The germline V gene encodes CDR1 MGHRA and CDR2 YSYEKL. This CDR3 region has 16 residues. CDR3 coding DNA: TGCGCCAGCAGCCAACTACTAGCGGGAGGGGGGTCTGAGCAGTTCTTC. Amino acids: CASSQLLAGGGSEQFF.

For the CDR3, the DNA is TGTGCCAGCAGCCCTAGCGGGAGTCTGTACAATGAGCAGTTCTTC. It yields the protein CASSPSGSLYNEQFF. The rearrangement joins TRBV2 to TRBJ2-1; TRBD2 agrees at 10 bases. Germline trimming cut 6 bases from V and 4 bases from J; bases unmatched to any gene: 6. Germline loops: CDR1 SNHLY, CDR2 FYNNEI. The CDR3 extends over 15 amino acids.

The rearrangement uses TRBV7-7 and TRBJ2-1; TRBD2 matches 14 bases. Trimming at V came to 5 bases and at J to 4 bases, leaving 10 bases not matched to a gene. The CDR3 has 18 amino acids. Per germline, CDR1 SSHAT and CDR2 FNYEAQ (reference sequence). The CDR3 sequence: CASSPGLAGGPMYNEQFF. The CDR3, as DNA: TGTGCCAGCAGCCCCGGACTAGCGGGAGGTCCTATGTACAATGAGCAGTTCTTC.

This clone was seen only a few times. The chain joins TRBV9 to TRBJ2-1, with 9 nucleotides matching TRBD2. V lost 2 bases and J lost 5; bases outside the gene matches: 8. CDR1 and CDR2 (germline): SGDLS, YYNGEE. The CDR3 is made up of 16 amino acids. The chain's CDR3 is CASSVVAGVNHNEQFF. The CDR3 DNA sequence: TGTGCCAGCAGCGTCGTAGCGGGAGTCAACCACAATGAGCAGTTCTTC.

The genes are TRBV5-4 and TRBJ2-3; tentatively, D is TRBD1 (5 bases). The germline V gene encodes CDR1 SGHNT and CDR2 YYREEE (reference sequence). The CDR3 totals 9 residues. Trimming stripped 9 bases from V and 6 bases from J, with 5 bases between. The CDR3 spells CAKGDTQYF. CDR3 DNA sequence: TGTGCCAAGGGGGATACGCAGTATTTT. The variable domain in full, completed from reference TRBV5-4 and TRBJ2-3, reads ETGVTQSPTHLIKTRGQQVTLRCSSQSGHNTVSWYQQALGQGPQFIFQYYREEENGRGNFPPRFSGLQFPNYSSELNVNALELDDSALYLCAKGDTQYFGPGTRLTVL.

The V call is TRBV25-1, the J call TRBJ2-2; no firm D call. Germline CDR1 reads MGHDK; CDR2 reads SYGVNS. This CDR3 region has 11 residues. V lost 4 bases, J lost 9 bases, and 6 bases lay in between. The CDR3 loop reads CASSAGRELFF. The CDR3 nucleotides are TGTGCCAGCAGTGCAGGAAGGGAGCTGTTTTTT.

This clone was seen more than once but under ten times. This chain joins TRBV19 and TRBJ1-2, with D hard to call. The V end lost 2 bases, the J end lost 13 bases, and 8 bases lay between the germline ends. Per the germline V gene, CDR1 is LNHDA and CDR2 is SQIVND (reference sequence). This CDR3 has 10 amino acids. CDR3 region: CASSIYGITF. The CDR3 DNA reads as TGTGCCAGTAGTATATACGGGATCACCTTC.

The chain is built from TRBV28 and TRBJ2-7; the D gene is possibly TRBD2 (7 bases). V lost 6 bases and J lost 2, with 23 bases in between. Germline CDR1 MDHEN, CDR2 SYDVKM. The CDR3 has 17 amino acids. Here the CDR3 DNA reads TGTGCCAGCAGCGATCCGCGAGGGGGAGGGAACCCCTACGAGCAGTACTTC. It is translated as CASSDPRGGGNPYEQYF.

J is TRBJ2-7 and V is TRBV19, with a weak D call TRBD2 (6 bases). There are 14 residues in the CDR3. V gave up 5 bases and J gave up 6 bases, with 17 bases separating them. Germline V lookup: CDR1 LNHDA, CDR2 SQIVND (reference sequence). The CDR3 DNA is TGTGCCAGTAGTGGGCTAGCGAGGGGAGGCGAGCAGTACTTC. This gives the protein CASSGLARGGEQYF.

The chain employs TRBV5-1 and TRBJ2-1; 10 bases match TRBD2. The CDR3 spans 16 residues. Looked up from germline, CDR1 is SGHRS and CDR2 is YFSETQ. The junction had 4 bases not matched to a gene; V was cut back by 0 bases and J by 4 bases. CDR3 DNA: TGCGCCAGCAGCTTGGGCGGGACTAGCGCTTACAATGAGCAGTTCTTC. This encodes CASSLGGTSAYNEQFF.

A few counts support this clone. The chain couples TRBV7-9 to TRBJ1-1, with 7 bases aligning to TRBD1. Trimming at V came to 6 bases and at J to 0 bases, leaving 10 bases not matched to a gene. The CDR3 extends over 16 amino acids. Germline V CDR1 and CDR2: SEHNR, FQNEAQ (reference sequence). The CDR3 here is CASSRRQGLVNTEAFF. CDR3 nucleotide sequence: TGTGCCAGCAGTCGAAGACAGGGCCTCGTGAACACTGAAGCTTTCTTT. The variable domain in full, with the rest retrieved from reference TRBV7-9 and TRBJ1-1, is DTGVSQNPRHKITKRGQNVTFRCDPISEHNRLYWYRQTLGQGPEFLTYFQNEAQLEKSRLLSDRFSAERPKGSFSTLEIQRTEQGDSAMYLCASSRRQGLVNTEAFFGQGTRLTVV.

This clone was counted between two and nine times. The chain joins TRBV6-4 to TRBJ2-2; possible D gene TRBD2, 6 bases. Germline lookup yields CDR1 MRHNA and CDR2 SNTAGT. CDR3 length: 17 amino acids. V was clipped by 4 bases and J by 0 bases, with 15 bases between them. As DNA, the CDR3 is TGTGCCAGCAGTGGCACCGCCGGGACTTCGAACACCGGGGAGCTGTTTTTT. The encoded protein is CASSGTAGTSNTGELFF.

V is TRBV15 and J is TRBJ1-5, with D possibly matching TRBD1 (6 bases). The CDR3 is 14 amino acids. From germline, CDR1 is LNHNV and CDR2 YYDKDF (reference sequence). The germline V and J ends were trimmed by 4 bases and 2 bases, with 9 bases remaining between them. Here the CDR3 reads CATSKQGRNQPQHF. The CDR3 coding sequence is TGTGCCACCAGCAAACAGGGTCGCAATCAGCCCCAGCATTTT. Filled out from reference TRBV15 and TRBJ1-5, the complete variable domain reads DAMVIQNPRYQVTQFGKPVTLSCSQTLNHNVMYWYQQKSSQAPKLLFHYYDKDFNNEADTPDNFQSRRPNTSFCFLDIRSPGLGDTAMYLCATSKQGRNQPQHFGDGTRLSIL.

This chain connects TRBV5-1 to TRBJ2-5, with TRBD1 identical over 7 bases. Per germline, CDR1 SGHRS and CDR2 YFSETQ. The CDR3 runs 18 residues. The V segment lost 0 bases and the J segment 4 bases; nucleotides outside the gene matches: 15. The CDR3 DNA follows: TGCGCCAGCAGCTTGGGCTGGGACAGTAGAAGAGGGGGAGAGACCCAGTACTTC. It yields the protein CASSLGWDSRRGGETQYF.

J is TRBJ2-3 and V is TRBV11-2, with 10 bases lining up with TRBD2. The V gene's germline CDR1 is SGHAT and CDR2 FQNNGV. This CDR3 region has 16 residues. V shed 5 bases, J shed 2 bases, and the junction held 7 bases outside the gene matches. This chain's CDR3 is CASSGRLAGPTDTQYF. CDR3 DNA sequence: TGTGCCAGCAGCGGTCGACTAGCGGGTCCCACAGATACGCAGTATTTT. Full variable domain (outside the CDR3, taken from reference TRBV11-2 and TRBJ2-3): EAGVAQSPRYKIIEKRQSVAFWCNPISGHATLYWYQQILGQGPKLLIQFQNNGVVDDSQLPKDRFSAERLKGVDSTLKIQPAKLEDSAVYLCASSGRLAGPTDTQYFGPGTRLTVL.

J is TRBJ1-1 and V is TRBV28; no reliable D call. The V end was cut by 4 bases, the J end by 1 base, with 4 bases between. Germline V gene data show CDR1 as MDHEN and CDR2 as SYDVKM. CDR3 length: 12 residues. CDR3 coding DNA: TGTGCCAGCAGTTCAGGGAACACTGAAGCTTTCTTT. This codes for CASSSGNTEAFF.

V usage is TRBV30 and J usage is TRBJ2-3; TRBD2 aligns across 12 bases. J gave up 7 bases and V 0 bases, and 5 bases lay outside the gene matches. In germline, CDR1 is GTSNPN, CDR2 SVGIG (reference sequence). The CDR3 is 15 residues long. CDR3 residues: CAWSVTSGSLNTQYF. CDR3 coding DNA: TGTGCCTGGAGTGTGACTAGCGGGAGTTTGAATACGCAGTATTTT.

This chain's CDR3 is CASSPSGGNTEAFF. The CDR3, as DNA: TGTGCCAGCAGCCCCTCCGGAGGGAACACTGAAGCTTTCTTT. The V gene is TRBV7-9, the J gene TRBJ1-1; D unclear. The germline V and J ends were trimmed by 5 bases and 1 base, with 11 bases remaining between them. Per germline, CDR1 SEHNR and CDR2 FQNEAQ (reference sequence). The length of the CDR3 is 14 residues.